A single sample is the source of the 14 T cell receptor beta chains below, sequenced in a study of CXCR3-negative and CXCR3-positive naive CD8 T cells. 5' RACE with UMI labels generated the TRB cDNA libraries. TCRdb re-called the 5' RACE reads, yielding one record per CDR3 amino acid sequence without DNA. Its table lists 100,000 to 150,000 distinct CDR3 sequences. Sequencing was performed on naive CXCR3- CD8+ T cells from blood. Subset defined: CD45RO-CCR7+CD27+CD95- naive CD8+ T cells lacking CXCR3 (TNR3-). These receptors all stem from a human donor in good health. Some clones in this sample may be carry-over from other donors' samples.

The chain employs TRBV28 and TRBJ2-3. Germline loops: CDR1 MDHEN, CDR2 SYDVKM. This CDR3 comprises 16 residues. This chain's CDR3 is CASSLTRPARTDTQYF. Complete variable domain (other parts from reference TRBV28 and TRBJ2-3): DVKVTQSSRYLVKRTGEKVFLECVQDMDHENMFWYRQDPGLGLRLIYFSYDVKMKEKGDIPEGYSVSREKKERFSLILESASTNQTSMYLCASSLTRPARTDTQYFGPGTRLTVL.

J is TRBJ2-7 and V is TRBV7-6; TCRdb selects TRBD2, and the lack of DNA leaves this call unchecked. The CDR3 runs 17 residues. CDR1 SGHVS and CDR2 FNYEAQ come from the germline V gene. The CDR3 is CASSLGTSGRASNEQYF.

The chain joins TRBV29-1 to TRBJ2-1. Germline V lookup: CDR1 SQVTM, CDR2 ANQGSEA. The CDR3 covers 14 residues. The CDR3 loop is CSVDGHMANNEQFF.

The rearrangement uses TRBV24-1 and TRBJ2-1; checking the TCRdb D call of TRBD2 is not possible without DNA. This CDR3 comprises 17 residues. In germline, CDR1 is KGHDR, CDR2 SFDVKD. CDR3 amino acids: CATSEPLAGSAYNEQFF.

This chain links TRBV7-3 with TRBJ2-1. The CDR3 runs to 13 residues. Per germline, CDR1 SGHTA and CDR2 FQGTGA. This CDR3 is CASSLNFNNEQFF.

This chain uses TRBV7-6 with TRBJ2-5; TCRdb proposes TRBD1, but this gene call is untestable without DNA. Germline loops: CDR1 SGHVS, CDR2 FNYEAQ. The CDR3 contains 16 residues. CDR3 region: CASSLVPAGDQETQYF.

The chain employs TRBV28 and TRBJ1-1; TCRdb's D gene call, TRBD1, goes unchecked for lack of DNA. This CDR3 region has 19 residues. Germline CDR1 and CDR2: MDHEN and SYDVKM. The CDR3 sequence is CASSLFSRWLTGENTEAFF. Combining the CDR3 with reference TRBV28 and TRBJ1-1 gives the whole variable domain DVKVTQSSRYLVKRTGEKVFLECVQDMDHENMFWYRQDPGLGLRLIYFSYDVKMKEKGDIPEGYSVSREKKERFSLILESASTNQTSMYLCASSLFSRWLTGENTEAFFGQGTRLTVV.

The chain employs TRBV6-2 or TRBV6-3 and TRBJ2-7; TCRdb proposes TRBD2, but this gene call is untestable without DNA. Germline CDR1 and CDR2: MNHEY and SVGEGT. CDR3 length: 15 amino acids. This chain's CDR3 is CASSYSRDYSYEQYF.

The chain combines TRBV29-1 with TRBJ2-3; TCRdb proposes TRBD1, but this gene call is untestable without DNA. CDR1 SQVTM and CDR2 ANQGSEA come from the germline V gene. CDR3 length: 17 residues. The chain's CDR3 is CSVEDVRTGGGTDTQYF.

The genes are TRBV5-1 and TRBJ2-5; without DNA, the TCRdb call of TRBD2 cannot be checked. CDR1 is SGHRS and CDR2 is YFSETQ in the germline V gene. The CDR3 covers 14 residues. CDR3 residues: CASSPGLLQETQYF.

V and J are TRBV3-1 and TRBJ2-1; the D call from TCRdb, TRBD1, cannot be confirmed without DNA. The germline CDR1 and CDR2 sequences are LGHDT and YNNKEL (reference sequence). The CDR3 covers 16 residues. The CDR3 protein is CASSPYGDASYNEQFF.

The chain joins TRBV7-6 to TRBJ1-1. This CDR3 region has 14 residues. The germline gives CDR1 SGHVS, CDR2 FNYEAQ. The CDR3 region is CASSLESRASEAFF.

The chain couples TRBV2 to TRBJ2-7; TCRdb gives TRBD1 as the D gene, but with no DNA this cannot be confirmed. The CDR3 loop spans 16 amino acids. In germline, CDR1 is SNHLY, CDR2 FYNNEI. CDR3 protein: CASSVWTGTNSYEQYF.

The genes are TRBV15 and TRBJ2-7. The CDR3 is 14 amino acids. Germline CDR1 is LNHNV and CDR2 is YYDKDF (reference sequence). CDR3 residues: CATSGSSGPYEQYF.